The clone carrying this T cell receptor beta chain was found many times. Its antigen is unidentified. This sample was included in a study of blood T cells in healthy people across ages. CDR1 and CDR2 (germline): SGHAT, FQNNGV. The ends lost 4 bases at V and 2 bases at J; junction bases unmatched: 4. CDR3 length: 15 residues. The second PCR ran roughly 6 to 11 cycles with a sample-barcoded 5' primer and J-beta primers. TCRdb redid the calling of the 5' RACE reads with MiXCR, one entry per CDR3 protein. The table includes about 1,800,000 distinct CDR3 sequences, 28% detected once. Findings and caveats of the study: Expanded clonotype changes were possibly confounded by unknown donor CMV status.

What was sequenced was blood. The receptor was isolated from a woman between 25 and 40 years old in good health. This rearrangement joins TRBV11-2 to TRBJ2-1; 8 nucleotides line up with TRBD1. The CDR3 DNA sequence: TGTGCCAGCAGCTATCAGGGGGCGGCCTACAATGAGCAGTTCTTC. Protein product: CASSYQGAAYNEQFF.